These 5 T cell receptor beta chains were sequenced from one sample in a study of siplizumab effects on memory and regulatory T cells. The method was immunoSEQ multiplex PCR; TCRdb's version includes in-frame clones alone and lacks a portion of them. The table has some 100,000 clones, approximately 92% seen once. Sequences were obtained from CD4+ T cells sorted from blood. These receptors were taken from a human donor in good health. Some clones in this sample may be carry-over from other donors' samples.

This clone was counted only a few times. The chain couples TRBV4-1 to TRBJ2-2, with D uncertain. The germline V gene has CDR1 MGHRA and CDR2 YSYEKL. The ends were cut back, 1 base at V and 7 bases at J, with 10 bases in the middle. The CDR3 length is 14 residues. CDR3 residues: CASSQGYADGELFF. The CDR3, as DNA: TGCGCCAGCAGCCAAGGGTACGCGGACGGGGAGCTGTTTTTT.

The CDR3 region is CASTKQGNNEKLFF. DNA of the CDR3: TGTGCCAGCACCAAACAGGGAAATAATGAAAAACTGTTTTTT. This chain uses TRBV5-6 with TRBJ1-4, with TRBD1 as a possible D gene (6 bases). With 6 bases removed from V and 4 bases from J, the gap between germline ends came to 13 bases. From germline, CDR1 is SGHDT and CDR2 YYEEEE. The CDR3 loop spans 14 amino acids.

This chain links TRBV7-9 with TRBJ2-1, with 8 bases fitting TRBD2. Germline-derived CDR1 and CDR2 are SEHNR and FQNEAQ (reference sequence). CDR3 length equals 13 residues. With V trimmed by 7 bases and J by 6 bases, 5 bases remained unmatched. The CDR3 sequence: CASTPGTSNEQFF. The DNA of the CDR3 is TGTGCCAGCACCCCCGGGACTAGCAATGAGCAGTTCTTC.

CDR3 protein: CASSTTRDSGAKNIQYF. In DNA, the CDR3 is TGCGCCAGCAGCACCACCCGGGACAGTGGGGCCAAAAACATTCAGTACTTC. The J gene is TRBJ2-4, the V gene TRBV5-1; 7 bases agree with TRBD1. Germline trimming cut 4 bases from V and 1 base from J; bases unmatched to any gene: 11. This CDR3 is 17 amino acids long. Germline V gives CDR1 SGHRS, CDR2 YFSETQ. The variable domain in full, with the rest retrieved from reference TRBV5-1 and TRBJ2-4, is KAGVTQTPRYLIKTRGQQVTLSCSPISGHRSVSWYQQTPGQGLQFLFEYFSETQRNKGNFPGRFSGRQFSNSRSEMNVSTLELGDSALYLCASSTTRDSGAKNIQYFGAGTRLSVL.

V and J are TRBV29-1 and TRBJ2-7; either TRBD1 or TRBD2 may fit D (5 bases each). The germline V gene has CDR1 SQVTM and CDR2 ANQGSEA. The CDR3 is made up of 12 amino acids. The V end was cut by 4 bases, the J end by 2 bases, with 9 bases between. The DNA for the CDR3 is TGCAGCGTTGTGGGGGTCACCTACGAGCAGTACTTC. It encodes CSVVGVTYEQYF.